The clone carrying this TCR beta chain has only a few counts. What it binds is not known. It was through 5'RACE template switching that TCR cDNA was made, with a universal primer site and UMIs added. TCRdb passed the 5' RACE reads through MiXCR, listing each CDR3 protein once. The sample has some 560,000 distinct CDR3 sequences, around 21% seen once. This specimen comes from a study of T cells after yellow fever vaccination. Study-wide findings and caveats: The appearance of a small share of clonotypes in both CD4 and CD8 compartments was observed.

With V trimmed by 0 bases and J by 6 bases, 4 bases remained unmatched. Germline loops: CDR1 ENHRY, CDR2 SYGVKD. The CDR3 contains 15 residues. This receptor was identified in a man aged 25 to 40 who received the YFV17D yellow fever vaccine. The chain couples TRBV10-3 to TRBJ1-5, with TRBD1 identical over 8 bases. The source was PBMCs, collected 15 days after the yellow fever booster vaccination. Written as DNA, the CDR3 is TGTGCCATCAGTGAGTCGAACAGGGGGGTTCAGCCCCAGCATTTT. This translates into CAISESNRGVQPQHF.